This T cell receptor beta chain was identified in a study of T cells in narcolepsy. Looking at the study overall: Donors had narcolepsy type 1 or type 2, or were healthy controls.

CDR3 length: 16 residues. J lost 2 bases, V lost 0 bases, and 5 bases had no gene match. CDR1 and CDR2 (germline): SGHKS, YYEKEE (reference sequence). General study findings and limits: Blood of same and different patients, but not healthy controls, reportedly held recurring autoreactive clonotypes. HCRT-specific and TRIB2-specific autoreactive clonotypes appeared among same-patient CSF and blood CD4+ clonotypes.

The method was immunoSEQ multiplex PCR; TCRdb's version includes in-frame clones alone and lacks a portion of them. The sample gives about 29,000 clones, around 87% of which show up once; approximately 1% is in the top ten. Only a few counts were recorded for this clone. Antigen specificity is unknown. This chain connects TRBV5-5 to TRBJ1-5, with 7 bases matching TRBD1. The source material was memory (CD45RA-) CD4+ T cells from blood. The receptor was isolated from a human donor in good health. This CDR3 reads CASSLVGTVGNQPQHF. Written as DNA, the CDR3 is TGTGCCAGCAGCTTGGTTGGGACAGTGGGCAATCAGCCCCAGCATTTT.